What follows are 19 T cell receptor beta chains derived from one specimen sequenced in a study of spatial heterogeneity in lung cancer. TCRdb called the 5' RACE reads again in MiXCR, with one record for every CDR3 protein. The sample consists of around 95,000 distinct CDR3 sequences, 3.5% to 5% of them appearing once. This sample's time point: sample taken at primary tumor resection. Antigens of these TCRs are unknown. Broader study findings: One measure, the expanded intratumoral alpha and beta TCR count, tracked tumor mutation counts.

The specimen was lung tumor tissue, collected at surgery. The receptor source for this set is a male donor with early-stage non-small cell lung cancer.

This clonotype was observed at least ten times. This chain joins TRBV7-9 and TRBJ2-1; D is undetermined. V lost 1 base, J lost 8 bases, and 15 bases lay in between. Germline V gene lookup returns CDR1 SEHNR and CDR2 FQNEAQ (reference sequence). The CDR3 totals 15 residues. CDR3 sequence reads: CASSLGAAAWDEQFF. The CDR3 DNA sequence: TGTGCCAGCAGCTTAGGGGCGGCCGCGTGGGATGAGCAGTTCTTC.

This clonotype was recorded at least ten times. The rearrangement joins TRBV13 to TRBJ2-3; D is possibly TRBD2 (6 bases). Germline loops: CDR1 PRHDT, CDR2 FYEKMQ (reference sequence). V lost 5 bases and J lost 6, with 18 bases in between. The CDR3 extends over 15 amino acids. In DNA form, the CDR3 reads TGTGCCAGCAGCGGTCGACTAGTGGGTCGCGATACGCAGTATTTT. This gives the protein CASSGRLVGRDTQYF.

The sample holds many counts of this clonotype. The chain employs TRBV30 and TRBJ2-4; D is unresolved. The CDR3 is 14 amino acids. The V end was cut by 2 bases, the J end by 7 bases, with 15 bases between. Germline lookup yields CDR1 GTSNPN and CDR2 SVGIG (reference sequence). The CDR3 loop is CAWSTRIGTNIQYF. The CDR3 DNA sequence: TGTGCCTGGAGTACCCGTATAGGCACCAACATTCAGTACTTC.

This clonotype is termed medium-sized (0.01 to 0.1%). The V call is TRBV6-2 or TRBV6-3, the J call TRBJ2-1, with 7 positions matching TRBD2. V gave up 5 bases and J gave up 2 bases; unmatched junction bases: 18. Germline CDR1 reads MNHEY; CDR2 reads SVGEGT. CDR3 length: 19 amino acids. Here the CDR3 DNA reads TGTGCCAGCAGTGCCGGACCCGGACTAGTTTCTTCAACCTACAATGAGCAGTTCTTC. Protein product: CASSAGPGLVSSTYNEQFF.

Ten or more counts support this clonotype. The chain combines TRBV27 with TRBJ2-7; D unclear. The ends were cut back, 4 bases at V and 6 bases at J, with 19 bases in the middle. The CDR3 spans 15 residues. Germline assignment: CDR1 MNHEY and CDR2 SMNVEV (reference sequence). DNA of the CDR3: TGTGCCAGCAGTTGGGGTGCACACTGGAACTCCGAGCAGTACTTC. Translating it yields CASSWGAHWNSEQYF.

This clonotype has just one count. Given a much more abundant clone one base away, this may be a read error. The chain recombines TRBV2 with TRBJ1-1; D is possibly TRBD1 (5 bases). Germline V gene lookup returns CDR1 SNHLY and CDR2 FYNNEI. The CDR3 has 13 residues. DNA for the CDR3: TGTTCCAGCAGGGTGACAGTGAACACTGAAGCTTTCTTT. It translates to CSSRVTVNTEAFF.

This clonotype was detected many times. The rearrangement uses TRBV10-3 and TRBJ1-5; 7 positions match TRBD1. The CDR3 contains 16 residues. Germline V gene lookup returns CDR1 ENHRY and CDR2 SYGVKD. With V trimmed by 5 bases and J by 0 bases, 7 bases remained unmatched. The CDR3 DNA reads as TGTGCCATCAGTCGGTCGGACAGGAGTAGCAATCAGCCCCAGCATTTT. Translating it yields CAISRSDRSSNQPQHF.

This clonotype has more than one count but fewer than ten. This chain uses TRBV5-4 with TRBJ1-5; the D is unclear. The CDR3 has 13 residues. The germline CDR1 and CDR2 sequences are SGHNT and YYREEE (reference sequence). V shed 4 bases and J shed 9 bases, with 14 bases lying between them. CDR3 in amino acids: CASSNDYKAPQHF. The CDR3 nucleotides are TGTGCCAGCAGCAACGACTACAAAGCGCCCCAGCATTTT.

Many counts were recorded for this clonotype. V usage is TRBV7-9 and J usage is TRBJ1-1; D is unclear. V shed 3 bases and J shed 4 bases, with 9 bases lying between them. This CDR3 is 13 amino acids long. CDR1 and CDR2 from the germline V gene are SEHNR and FQNEAQ (reference sequence). The CDR3 region is CASSFLGFTEAFF. As DNA, the CDR3 is TGTGCCAGCAGCTTCTTGGGGTTCACTGAAGCTTTCTTT.

This clonotype appeared a few times. The chain is built from TRBV28 and TRBJ1-2; 8 nucleotides match TRBD1. The J segment lost 0 bases and the V segment lost 7 bases, leaving 10 bases of the junction unmatched. The CDR3 consists of 16 residues. Germline assignment: CDR1 MDHEN and CDR2 SYDVKM. The CDR3 here is CASTPAPTGANYGYTF. The CDR3 DNA follows: TGTGCCAGCACCCCGGCCCCGACAGGGGCTAACTATGGCTACACCTTC.

This clonotype was recorded many times. The chain carries TRBV12-3 or TRBV12-4 and TRBJ1-5; TRBD1 is a possible D gene (5 bases). The CDR3 spans 14 residues. Trimming removed 6 bases at V and 3 bases at J, with 12 bases between. This chain's CDR3 is CASSLRQNNQPQHF. CDR3 DNA: TGTGCCAGCAGCCTAAGACAGAACAATCAGCCCCAGCATTTT.

This clonotype was counted many times. The J gene is TRBJ2-7, the V gene TRBV5-4, with 9 bases lining up with TRBD2. The CDR3 totals 14 residues. With 2 bases clipped from V and 5 bases from J, the junction kept 5 bases outside the gene matches. The germline gives CDR1 SGHNT, CDR2 YYREEE (reference sequence). CDR3 residues: CASSLLSGSDEQYF. The CDR3 DNA sequence: TGTGCCAGCAGCTTACTTAGCGGGAGTGACGAGCAGTACTTC.

Concerning this clonotype itself: Being one base from a much bigger clone, this may be a read error. The V gene is TRBV4-1, the J gene TRBJ1-1, with TRBD1 matching over 7 bases. Germline CDR1 is MGHRA and CDR2 is YSYEKL. The CDR3 consists of 14 residues. Written as DNA, the CDR3 is TGCGCCAGCAGCTACGGACAGGTGCACACTGAAGCTATCTTT. Encoded protein: CASSYGQVHTEAIF.

This clonotype was detected ten times or more. The rearrangement links TRBV11-2 to TRBJ1-2; 9 bases are shared with TRBD1. The germline V gene has CDR1 SGHAT and CDR2 FQNNGV. V lost 1 base and J lost 6; bases outside the gene matches: 6. The CDR3 is 15 amino acids. The CDR3 protein is CASSLGPGTGHGYTF. The CDR3 coding sequence is TGTGCCAGCAGCTTAGGTCCCGGGACAGGGCATGGCTACACCTTC.

This clonotype was detected many times. The chain joins TRBV12-3 or TRBV12-4 to TRBJ1-5, with D unresolved. The V end lost 6 bases, the J end lost 4 bases, and 19 bases lay between the germline ends. The CDR3 is 16 residues long. The CDR3 protein is CASRGRGGLGNQPQHF. The CDR3 coding sequence is TGTGCCAGCAGGGGCCGTGGTGGGCTTGGGAATCAGCCCCAGCATTTT.

At least ten counts were recorded for this clonotype. The rearrangement joins TRBV20-1 to TRBJ1-4; 8 bases are a match to TRBD1. The CDR3 loop spans 15 amino acids. V dropped 2 bases and J dropped 4; count of bases not matched to a gene: 6. Germline CDR1 and CDR2: DFQATT and SNEGSKA (reference sequence). The CDR3 loop is CSARPDRGSNEKLFF. CDR3 coding DNA: TGCAGTGCTAGACCCGACAGGGGTAGTAATGAAAAACTGTTTTTT.

This clonotype was counted at least ten times. The V call is TRBV5-1, the J call TRBJ2-4, with 10 bases that match TRBD2. Germline lookup yields CDR1 SGHRS and CDR2 YFSETQ. This CDR3 has 15 amino acids. V shed 7 bases and J 0 bases; nucleotides not matched to a gene: 4. CDR3: CASSAGGLAKNIQYF. In DNA form, the CDR3 reads TGCGCCAGCTCAGCGGGAGGGCTAGCCAAAAACATTCAGTACTTC.

This clonotype was picked up many times. The V call is TRBV12-3 or TRBV12-4, the J call TRBJ1-1; no definite D call. This CDR3 spans 15 amino acids. Deletions cut 5 bases from V and 0 bases from J, with 13 bases between. In DNA, the CDR3 is TGTGCCAGCAGTCCAGTGAGTTTCATGAACACTGAAGCTTTCTTT. Protein: CASSPVSFMNTEAFF.

This clonotype has at least ten counts. The chain is built from TRBV28 and TRBJ2-5; no definite D call. This CDR3 spans 15 amino acids. Looked up from germline, CDR1 is MDHEN and CDR2 is SYDVKM. Trimming removed 4 bases at V and 1 base at J, with 13 bases between. CDR3 coding DNA: TGTGCCAGCAGTTCCATACAGACACCCCAAGAGACCCAGTACTTC. As protein: CASSSIQTPQETQYF.